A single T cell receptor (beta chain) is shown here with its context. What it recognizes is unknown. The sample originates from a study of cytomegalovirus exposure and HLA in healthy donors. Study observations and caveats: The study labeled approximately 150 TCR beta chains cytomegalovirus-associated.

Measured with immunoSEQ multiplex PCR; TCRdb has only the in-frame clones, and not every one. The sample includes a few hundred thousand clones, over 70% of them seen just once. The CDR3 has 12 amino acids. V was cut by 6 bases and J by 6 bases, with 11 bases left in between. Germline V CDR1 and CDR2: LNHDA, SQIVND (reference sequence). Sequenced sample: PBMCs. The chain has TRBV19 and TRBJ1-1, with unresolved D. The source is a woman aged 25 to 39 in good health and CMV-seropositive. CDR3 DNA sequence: TGTGCCAGTAGGTATGTAGGGTCTGAAGCTTTCTTT. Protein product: CASRYVGSEAFF. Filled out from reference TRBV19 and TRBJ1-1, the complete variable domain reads DGGITQSPKYLFRKEGQNVTLSCEQNLNHDAMYWYRQDPGQGLRLIYYSQIVNDFQKGDIAEGYSVSREKKESFPLTVTSAQKNPTAFYLCASRYVGSEAFFGQGTRLTVV.